The T cell receptor beta chain under discussion was sequenced for a study of CD8 T cells in Susac syndrome. General study results and limits: The authors acknowledged that the study's TCR sequencing and HLA analysis involved relatively few individuals.

The RNA, roughly 0.45 to 1 ug, was put through reverse transcription using random hexamers. TCRdb processed the immunoSEQ multiplex PCR reads anew with MiXCR; each CDR3 protein has one entry. The data show nearly 200,000 distinct CDR3 sequences, with roughly 96% seen just once and 0.093% held by the top ten. V was cut by 8 bases and J by 0 bases, with 4 bases left in between. Germline CDR1 reads SEHNR; CDR2 reads FQNEAQ (reference sequence). The CDR3 covers 11 residues. On this clonotype: Its target is unknown.

Through negative isolation, CD4+ and CD8+ T cells were obtained, while TEMRA cells were enriched using FACS. Sequencing was performed on CD4+ T cells from PBMCs. The receptor comes from a human donor with multiple sclerosis. The chain links TRBV7-9 to TRBJ2-5; no clear D. CDR3 DNA: TGTGCCAGCGCGTACCAAGAGACCCAGTACTTC. Translated, it gives CASAYQETQYF.